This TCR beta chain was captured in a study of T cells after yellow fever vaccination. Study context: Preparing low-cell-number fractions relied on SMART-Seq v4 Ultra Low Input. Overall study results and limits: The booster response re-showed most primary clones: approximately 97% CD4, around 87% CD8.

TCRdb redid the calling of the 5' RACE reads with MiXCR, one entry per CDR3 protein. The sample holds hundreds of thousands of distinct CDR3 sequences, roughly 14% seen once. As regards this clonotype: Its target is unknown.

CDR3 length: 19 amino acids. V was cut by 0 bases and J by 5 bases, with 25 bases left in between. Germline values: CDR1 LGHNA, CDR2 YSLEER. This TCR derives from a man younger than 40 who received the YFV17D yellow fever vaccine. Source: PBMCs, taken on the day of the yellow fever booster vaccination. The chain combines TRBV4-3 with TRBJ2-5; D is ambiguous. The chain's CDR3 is CASSQDLAMGPLSYETQYF. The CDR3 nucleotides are TGCGCCAGCAGCCAAGATCTCGCGATGGGCCCCCTGTCGTATGAGACCCAGTACTTC.